This TCR beta chain was documented in a study of cytomegalovirus exposure and HLA in healthy donors. Worth noting for this clone: Its cognate antigen is unknown.

Study conclusions and caveats: In a later analysis, TCR beta V- and J-gene trimming was associated with a missense DCLRE1C variant. Sequencing likely caused a cluster of highly shared sequence variants. Within an earlier analysis, most TCR beta V segments proved productive either about 90% or about 30% of the time. The dataset shows that most TCR sequences were rare, while some public TCRs occurred in many donors.

The CDR3 runs to 16 residues. Germline V gives CDR1 SGHVS, CDR2 FNYEAQ. After removal of 5 bases from V and 0 bases from J, the junction contained 6 bases not matched to a gene. It was with 60 Vbeta and 13 Jbeta primers that the PCR ran. Repertoires were generated with immunoSEQ multiplex PCR, while TCRdb's copy carries only in-frame clones and drops some. The sample carries some 130,000 clones, 82% recorded once. The source material was PBMCs. This TCR derives from a male donor in good health and CMV-seropositive. V is TRBV7-6 and J is TRBJ1-2; TRBD1 matches 10 bases. The CDR3, as DNA: TGTGCCAGCAGCCCCGGGACAGGGGAGGCTAACTATGGCTACACCTTC. Translated, it gives CASSPGTGEANYGYTF.